Reported below is one T cell receptor (beta chain). This specimen comes from a study of Ad26.COV2.S vaccination and SARS-CoV-2 variants. The wider study: Into the muscle, Ad26.COV2.S was dosed once or twice, 56 days apart.

Clones were read by immunoSEQ multiplex PCR, and TCRdb kept only the in-frame ones, dropping some. The table has approximately 410,000 clones, over 80% seen once. CDR3 length: 14 residues. V lost 7 bases, J lost 11 bases, and 12 bases stayed unmatched. Germline CDR1 MDHEN, CDR2 SYDVKM. Stated treatment: 15 to 20 received Ad26.COV2.S at low or high dose, single or two shots; about 5 received placebo; per-sample allocation not given. Sampling was done on day 63 after the first vaccine or placebo injection. V is TRBV28 and J is TRBJ1-5, with 9 bases that match TRBD1. The source of this sequence is a person aged 18-60 years who received the Ad26.COV2.S COVID-19 vaccine or a placebo. Sample: peripheral blood, taken in a trial of Ad26.COV2.S vaccine versus placebo. This chain's CDR3 is CASIMSGQGRTQHF. The CDR3 DNA reads as TGTGCCAGCATCATGTCGGGACAGGGTCGCACCCAGCATTTT.